One T cell receptor (beta chain) is described in this entry. Germline loops: CDR1 LGHNA, CDR2 YNFKEQ. J lost 3 bases, V lost 5 bases, and 7 bases had no gene match. The CDR3 consists of 16 residues. The data derive from a study of response to subunit inactivated influenza vaccine. MiXCR was run by TCRdb on the RT-PCR reads, yielding one entry per CDR3 protein. This table holds 750,000 to 850,000 distinct CDR3 sequences, around a sixth found once. This sequence joins TRBV4-2 and TRBJ2-2, with 9 bases matching TRBD1. The receptor was derived from a man aged 50-60 years who received an inactivated influenza vaccine. Sequences were derived from PBMCs from blood, sampled approximately 5 days after vaccination. The CDR3 sequence is CASSEAGTGHTGELFF. The CDR3 DNA is TGTGCCAGCAGCGAAGCCGGGACAGGGCACACCGGGGAGCTGTTTTTT.